This entry lists 30 T cell receptor beta chains sequenced from one sample in a study of Tregs in tolerant kidney transplant recipients. Clones were sequenced by immunoSEQ multiplex PCR, and TCRdb holds only the in-frame ones, with some missing. The sample records 240,000 or so clones, about 80% being singletons. Sequenced: CD4+ T cells from blood. All receptors come from a human donor in good health.

This clone was observed once. The J gene is TRBJ1-2, the V gene TRBV6-5; D is undetermined. V shed 7 bases and J shed 6 bases, with 15 bases lying between them. The germline gives CDR1 MNHEY, CDR2 SVGAGI. This CDR3 is 13 amino acids long. The CDR3 nucleotides are TGTGCCAGCAACGGAGGGCGGTGGGATGGCTACACCTTC. Amino acids: CASNGGRWDGYTF.

The CDR3 region is CASSLFLDTDTQYF. The CDR3 nucleotides read TGCGCCAGCAGCTTGTTCCTAGACACAGATACGCAGTATTTT. This chain uses TRBV5-1 with TRBJ2-3; no clear D gene. The CDR3 has 14 amino acids. Germline-derived CDR1 and CDR2 are SGHRS and YFSETQ. V lost 1 base and J 2 bases, leaving 8 bases between the germline ends.

The CDR3 DNA sequence: TGTGCCAGCTCAGGACAGGCCGTGGAAGGCTACACCTTC. Translating gives CASSGQAVEGYTF. The V and J genes are TRBV18 and TRBJ1-2; 7 bases map to TRBD1. Germline V gene sequence: CDR1 KGHSH, CDR2 LQKENI. With 5 bases clipped from V and 8 bases from J, the junction kept 8 bases outside the gene matches. The CDR3 spans 13 residues.

The J gene is TRBJ2-5, the V gene TRBV5-4, with D maybe TRBD2 (7 bases). Per germline, CDR1 SGHNT and CDR2 YYREEE (reference sequence). The CDR3 length is 14 residues. The V end lost 0 bases, the J end lost 5 bases, and 11 bases lay between the germline ends. The CDR3 is CASSLAGGGETQYF. The CDR3 nucleotides read TGTGCCAGCAGCTTGGCGGGGGGCGGGGAGACCCAGTACTTC.

In its sample, this clone was seen once. The genes are TRBV19 and TRBJ1-3, with D hard to call. This CDR3 region has 14 residues. V was pared by 5 bases and J by 4 bases, with 12 bases between. Looked up from germline, CDR1 is LNHDA and CDR2 is SQIVND (reference sequence). The DNA of the CDR3 is TGTGCCAGTAGTGGAGGGATCGCCGGAAACACCATATATTTT. Its protein product is CASSGGIAGNTIYF.

The CDR3 loop reads CASSLLPPGTYNEQFF. The CDR3, as DNA: TGTGCCAGCAGTTTACTGCCTCCGGGGACTTACAATGAGCAGTTCTTC. This chain connects TRBV27 to TRBJ2-1; maybe TRBD2 (6 bases). Germline loops: CDR1 MNHEY, CDR2 SMNVEV (reference sequence). The length of the CDR3 is 16 residues. V was trimmed by 2 bases and J by 4 bases, leaving 15 bases between them.

This clone was seen only once. This rearrangement joins TRBV9 to TRBJ2-2; the D gene is possibly TRBD1 (7 bases). Germline loops: CDR1 SGDLS, CDR2 YYNGEE. Trimming pared 0 bases from V and 6 bases from J, leaving 15 bases between. The length of the CDR3 is 16 residues. CDR3 nucleotide sequence: TGTGCCAGCAGCGTAGGGGTTACAGGGGAGGCCGGGGAGCTGTTTTTT. Encoded protein: CASSVGVTGEAGELFF.

As regards this clone: The junction departs from germline at one end; a sequencing error may be responsible. The chain recombines TRBV7-7 with TRBJ2-1, with 15 bases that match TRBD2. Per the germline V gene, CDR1 is SSHAT and CDR2 is FNYEAQ (reference sequence). The CDR3 extends over 15 amino acids. DNA of the CDR3: TGTGCTAGCAGCTTCGGACTAGCGGGGGGGAATGAGCAGTTCTTC. Translating it yields CASSFGLAGGNEQFF.

This clone was recorded a few times. This rearrangement joins TRBV10-1 to TRBJ2-7, with TRBD2 as a possible D gene (5 bases). The CDR3 totals 13 residues. Per the germline V gene, CDR1 is WNHNN and CDR2 is SYGVQD (reference sequence). V gave up 2 bases and J gave up 5 bases, with 10 bases separating them. The CDR3 DNA follows: TGCGCCAGCAGTGAGGCGGGCCGGGACGAGCAGTACTTC. This encodes CASSEAGRDEQYF.

This chain links TRBV15 with TRBJ1-3; TRBD1 is a possible D gene (5 bases). V was trimmed by 1 base and J by 4 bases, leaving 8 bases between them. The germline gives CDR1 LNHNV, CDR2 YYDKDF (reference sequence). CDR3 length: 14 residues. CDR3 DNA: TGTGCCACCAGCAGAGCAGGGTACGGAAACACCATATATTTT. This encodes CATSRAGYGNTIYF.

The CDR3: CASSLYDKTGPIYGYTF. The CDR3 DNA is TGTGCCAGCAGCTTATACGATAAGACAGGGCCCATCTATGGCTACACCTTC. This rearrangement joins TRBV7-9 to TRBJ1-2; TRBD1 agrees at 7 bases. Trimming cost V 2 bases and J 4 bases; bases outside gene matches: 13. The germline V gene has CDR1 SEHNR and CDR2 FQNEAQ (reference sequence). This CDR3 comprises 17 residues. The variable domain in full, with the rest retrieved from reference TRBV7-9 and TRBJ1-2, is DTGVSQNPRHKITKRGQNVTFRCDPISEHNRLYWYRQTLGQGPEFLTYFQNEAQLEKSRLLSDRFSAERPKGSFSTLEIQRTEQGDSAMYLCASSLYDKTGPIYGYTFGSGTRLTVV.

A few counts support this clone. This rearrangement joins TRBV18 to TRBJ2-7, with TRBD2 matching 8 bases. Germline trimming cut 3 bases from V and 3 bases from J; bases unmatched to any gene: 4. CDR1 and CDR2 (germline): KGHSH, LQKENI. This CDR3 region has 14 residues. The CDR3 DNA reads TGTGCCAGCTCACCCTCGGGGGGGAGCTACGAGCAGTACTTC. Its translation: CASSPSGGSYEQYF.

This chain uses TRBV5-1 with TRBJ2-7; no firm D call. Germline CDR1 reads SGHRS; CDR2 reads YFSETQ. This CDR3 has 13 residues. V lost 4 bases and J 3 bases, leaving 11 bases between the germline ends. CDR3 nucleotide sequence: TGCGCCAGCAGCCCAACGGGTATCTACGAGCAGTACTTC. It yields the protein CASSPTGIYEQYF.

The rearrangement uses TRBV15 and TRBJ1-2; 8 positions agree with TRBD1. The germline CDR1 and CDR2 sequences are LNHNV and YYDKDF (reference sequence). V lost 1 base, J lost 4 bases, and 5 bases stayed unmatched. The CDR3 is 15 amino acids. CDR3 sequence reads: CATSRADRGSYGYTF. The CDR3 DNA reads as TGTGCCACCAGCAGAGCAGACAGGGGTAGCTATGGCTACACCTTC.

This chain joins TRBV28 and TRBJ2-7; 12 positions match TRBD2. Trimming took 6 bases from V and 4 from J; bases not matched to a gene: 7. Germline-derived CDR1 and CDR2 are MDHEN and SYDVKM. CDR3 size: 15 residues. The CDR3 protein is CASRTAGTSGYEQYF. The CDR3 region has the DNA TGTGCCAGCAGAACTGCCGGGACTAGCGGGTACGAGCAGTACTTC.

V usage is TRBV6-1 and J usage is TRBJ2-2; D not resolved. Germline V gene lookup returns CDR1 MNHNS and CDR2 SASEGT. CDR3 size: 14 residues. V lost 7 bases and J 2 bases, leaving 11 bases between the germline ends. CDR3 nucleotides: TGTGCCAGCACCCGGACCCCCAACACCGGGGAGCTGTTTTTT. Protein sequence: CASTRTPNTGELFF.

The rearrangement joins TRBV5-1 to TRBJ2-5, with D hard to call. This CDR3 spans 14 amino acids. In germline, CDR1 is SGHRS, CDR2 YFSETQ. V was trimmed by 4 bases and J by 4 bases, leaving 14 bases between them. CDR3 in amino acids: CASSPPRAGETQYF. The CDR3 bases are TGCGCCAGCAGCCCCCCCCGGGCCGGAGAGACCCAGTACTTC. Looking up the rest from reference TRBV5-1 and TRBJ2-5 gives the full variable domain: KAGVTQTPRYLIKTRGQQVTLSCSPISGHRSVSWYQQTPGQGLQFLFEYFSETQRNKGNFPGRFSGRQFSNSRSEMNVSTLELGDSALYLCASSPPRAGETQYFGPGTRLLVL.

V is TRBV18 and J is TRBJ1-2; 8 positions match TRBD1. CDR3 length equals 17 residues. Germline V gives CDR1 KGHSH, CDR2 LQKENI. The V and J ends lost 2 bases and 3 bases, in that order; junction bases with no gene match: 11. The CDR3 region is CASSPIGTGPRDYGYTF. The CDR3 DNA follows: TGTGCCAGCTCACCAATCGGGACAGGCCCTCGCGACTATGGCTACACCTTC.

This clone has more than one count but fewer than ten. The chain is built from TRBV7-9 and TRBJ2-4; 11 bases match TRBD2. The trim removed 1 base at V and 2 bases at J, leaving 4 bases unmatched. Germline V gives CDR1 SEHNR, CDR2 FQNEAQ (reference sequence). The CDR3 length is 17 residues. CDR3 DNA sequence: TGTGCCAGCAGCTTAGGAGGACTAGCGGGCCCCAAAAACATTCAGTACTTC. Translating gives CASSLGGLAGPKNIQYF.

The rearrangement joins TRBV5-1 to TRBJ1-4, with 7 bases aligning to TRBD1. Trimming removed 9 bases from V and 9 bases from J; junction bases left unmatched: 17. The CDR3 consists of 15 residues. Germline CDR1 reads SGHRS; CDR2 reads YFSETQ. The chain's CDR3 is CAIVARQGVRKKLFF. CDR3 in DNA: TGCGCCATCGTTGCCCGACAGGGCGTCAGGAAAAAACTGTTTTTT.

V is TRBV5-1 and J is TRBJ2-1; TRBD2 is a possible D gene (7 bases). V was clipped by 4 bases and J by 6 bases, with 14 bases between them. CDR1 is SGHRS and CDR2 is YFSETQ in the germline V gene. The CDR3 covers 14 residues. CDR3 coding DNA: TGCGCCAGCAGCCCGGGCGGGGGCGGCAATGAGCAGTTCTTC. Amino acids: CASSPGGGGNEQFF.

This clone was found a few times. V gene TRBV6-6 combines with J gene TRBJ2-7, with D tentatively TRBD2 (5 bases). Germline V gene sequence: CDR1 MNHNY, CDR2 SVGAGI (reference sequence). The CDR3 loop spans 14 amino acids. Trimming left V 2 bases short and J 12 bases short, with 20 bases between. DNA of the CDR3: TGTGCCAGCAGTTACCCCCGGGGTATGAGCACTGTGTACTTC. Protein product: CASSYPRGMSTVYF.

The rearrangement links TRBV5-4 to TRBJ2-7; 13 bases align to TRBD2. Germline CDR1 and CDR2: SGHNT and YYREEE (reference sequence). J was trimmed by 6 bases and V by 6 bases; bases with no gene match: 6. The CDR3 contains 14 residues. This chain's CDR3 is CASTRTSGSLEQYF. The CDR3 DNA reads TGTGCCAGCACCAGGACTAGCGGGAGCCTCGAGCAGTACTTC.

CDR3 region: CATSRHVADTQYF. For the CDR3, the DNA is TGTGCCACCAGCAGGCATGTTGCAGATACGCAGTATTTT. The J gene is TRBJ2-3, the V gene TRBV15; unclear D gene. CDR1 LNHNV and CDR2 YYDKDF come from the germline V gene (reference sequence). Trimming stripped 3 bases from V and 4 bases from J, with 8 bases between. The CDR3 sequence is 13 residues long.

This rearrangement joins TRBV30 to TRBJ1-6; D is unclear. The V gene lost 4 bases and the J gene lost 7 bases, with 11 bases spanning the gap. Germline assignment: CDR1 GTSNPN and CDR2 SVGIG (reference sequence). The CDR3 is made up of 13 amino acids. The CDR3 protein is CAWNEQLNSPLHF. CDR3 DNA: TGTGCCTGGAACGAACAGTTAAATTCACCCCTCCACTTT. The full variable domain, in which reference TRBV30 and TRBJ1-6 provide the parts outside the CDR3, is SQTIHQWPATLVQPVGSPLSLECTVEGTSNPNLYWYRQAAGRGLQLLFYSVGIGQISSEVPQNLSASRPQDRQFILSSKKLLLSDSGFYLCAWNEQLNSPLHFGNGTRLTVT.

This clone was seen a single time. The J gene is TRBJ1-1, the V gene TRBV7-9; TRBD1 agrees at 10 bases. CDR3 size: 17 residues. Germline V gene data show CDR1 as SEHNR and CDR2 as FQNEAQ (reference sequence). The junction had 11 bases not matched to a gene; V was cut back by 3 bases and J by 4 bases. CDR3 sequence (DNA): TGTGCCAGCAGCTTGACAGGGGGCCTCCCCGGCTCCACTGAAGCTTTCTTT. Its translation: CASSLTGGLPGSTEAFF. The whole variable domain, remainder taken from reference TRBV7-9 and TRBJ1-1, is DTGVSQNPRHKITKRGQNVTFRCDPISEHNRLYWYRQTLGQGPEFLTYFQNEAQLEKSRLLSDRFSAERPKGSFSTLEIQRTEQGDSAMYLCASSLTGGLPGSTEAFFGQGTRLTVV.

This clone was detected once. The genes are TRBV5-4 and TRBJ1-2; D possibly corresponds to TRBD1 (5 bases). This CDR3 region has 15 residues. Trimming left V 4 bases short and J 5 bases short, with 18 bases between. Germline loops: CDR1 SGHNT, CDR2 YYREEE (reference sequence). CDR3 DNA sequence: TGTGCCAGCAGCGGTTCAAGAGGGGTCGGGTATGGCTACACCTTC. Its translation: CASSGSRGVGYGYTF.

The chain joins TRBV6-5 to TRBJ1-1; perhaps TRBD1 as D (6 bases). The CDR3 is made up of 16 amino acids. Germline V gene data show CDR1 as MNHEY and CDR2 as SVGAGI. The germline V and J ends were trimmed by 2 bases and 4 bases, with 17 bases remaining between them. The CDR3 nucleotides are TGTGCCAGCAGTTACGGGGGGGCGGGCAGAGGCACTGAAGCTTTCTTT. Its translation: CASSYGGAGRGTEAFF.

The CDR3 DNA follows: TGTGCCAGCAGCTTAGGTTACACTGAAGCTTTCTTT. Its translation is CASSLGYTEAFF. The genes are TRBV7-2 and TRBJ1-1, with no clear D. This CDR3 region has 12 residues. Germline CDR1 is SGHTA and CDR2 is FQGNSA. V was clipped by 1 base and J by 3 bases, with 3 bases between them.

The gene calls are TRBV11-2 and TRBJ1-2, with D unresolved. CDR3 size: 12 residues. Trimming shortened V by 5 bases and J by 7 bases, and 11 bases separated the two germline ends. The germline V gene has CDR1 SGHAT and CDR2 FQNNGV. The chain's CDR3 is CASSHGESGYTF. The CDR3 DNA reads TGTGCCAGCAGCCACGGGGAAAGTGGCTACACCTTC.